The 22 T cell receptor beta chains in this list originate from one sample, sequenced in a study of CD8 T cells in ankylosing spondylitis. TCRdb analysed the 5' RACE reads with MiXCR anew, one entry per CDR3 protein. The table shows about 24,000 distinct CDR3 sequences, with 13% occurring only once. The sample consisted of blood. Receptors were obtained from a male donor with ankylosing spondylitis or in good health (not recorded which).

This clonotype was detected a few times. The chain carries TRBV20-1 and TRBJ2-2; D unclear. The germline V and J ends were trimmed by 0 bases and 0 bases, with 17 bases remaining between them. This CDR3 comprises 18 residues. Germline V gene data show CDR1 as DFQATT and CDR2 as SNEGSKA (reference sequence). Here the CDR3 reads CSARDYESRIANTGELFF. The CDR3 DNA reads TGCAGTGCTAGAGATTACGAGTCAAGGATCGCGAACACCGGGGAGCTGTTTTTT.

This clonotype was seen at least ten times. CDR3 DNA: TGTGCCAGTGGGAGTGAACTTGAAAAACTGTTTTTT. Translated, it gives CASGSELEKLFF. The chain joins TRBV19 to TRBJ1-4; D is undetermined. The CDR3 spans 12 residues. V lost 8 bases, J lost 7 bases, and 11 bases lay in between. The germline V gene encodes CDR1 LNHDA and CDR2 SQIVND (reference sequence). The full variable domain, completed using reference TRBV19 and TRBJ1-4, is DGGITQSPKYLFRKEGQNVTLSCEQNLNHDAMYWYRQDPGQGLRLIYYSQIVNDFQKGDIAEGYSVSREKKESFPLTVTSAQKNPTAFYLCASGSELEKLFFGSGTQLSVL.

This clonotype appeared many times. This rearrangement joins TRBV12-3 or TRBV12-4 to TRBJ2-3; D may be TRBD2 (5 bases). This CDR3 is 12 amino acids long. Between the trimmed V and J ends, which lost 3 bases and 8 bases, there was a span of 9 bases. The CDR3: CASSLARGTQYF. As DNA, the CDR3 is TGTGCCAGCAGTTTGGCCCGGGGTACGCAGTATTTT.

This clonotype has only a few counts. The chain combines TRBV4-1 with TRBJ2-1; D not resolved. The CDR3 is 11 residues long. V lost 1 base and J lost 9, with 4 bases in between. Germline-derived CDR1 and CDR2 are MGHRA and YSYEKL. CDR3 protein: CASSQVSEQFF. The CDR3 DNA reads as TGCGCCAGCAGCCAAGTTAGTGAGCAGTTCTTC.

This clonotype came up a few times. The chain employs TRBV5-5 and TRBJ2-1; D is possibly TRBD1 (5 bases). The CDR3 loop spans 13 amino acids. Germline CDR1 is SGHKS and CDR2 is YYEKEE (reference sequence). The V and J ends lost 1 base and 6 bases respectively, with 8 bases between them. This chain's CDR3 is CASSLTGFNEQFF. CDR3 nucleotides: TGTGCCAGCAGCTTGACAGGTTTCAATGAGCAGTTCTTC.

The V call is TRBV19, the J call TRBJ2-2; tentatively, D is TRBD2 (6 bases). The CDR3 covers 15 residues. The V and J ends lost 6 bases and 5 bases respectively, with 16 bases between them. The germline CDR1 and CDR2 sequences are LNHDA and SQIVND (reference sequence). This chain's CDR3 is CASRAGIAATGELFF. CDR3 DNA: TGTGCCAGTAGGGCGGGGATCGCAGCGACCGGGGAGCTGTTTTTT.

This clonotype was seen ten or more times. V usage is TRBV28 and J usage is TRBJ1-6; a weak D match, TRBD1 (5 bases). Deletions cut 7 bases from V and 9 bases from J, with 19 bases between. Germline values: CDR1 MDHEN, CDR2 SYDVKM. The length of the CDR3 is 15 residues. CDR3 nucleotides: TGTGCCAGCACTCCGGGGCCAAGGGGACGTTCACCCCTCCACTTT. Translation: CASTPGPRGRSPLHF.

This clonotype has a handful of counts. The chain employs TRBV6-1 and TRBJ1-5; TRBD1 agrees at 7 bases. V lost 3 bases and J lost 9; bases outside the gene matches: 11. Germline assignment: CDR1 MNHNS and CDR2 SASEGT. The CDR3 consists of 15 residues. CDR3 bases: TGTGCCAGCAGTGAGCCGGGACAGCTCTTAGGGCCCCAGCATTTT. Protein sequence: CASSEPGQLLGPQHF.

There are a few counts of this clonotype. V gene TRBV6-6 combines with J gene TRBJ2-1, with unresolved D. This CDR3 has 12 residues. V gave up 7 bases and J gave up 7 bases, with 11 bases separating them. Germline CDR1 MNHNY, CDR2 SVGAGI (reference sequence). CDR3 region: CASNRVGNEQFF. DNA for the CDR3: TGTGCCAGCAATCGCGTCGGGAATGAGCAGTTCTTC.

This clonotype was counted between two and nine times. V usage is TRBV7-2 and J usage is TRBJ2-2; D unresolved. The V gene lost 4 bases and the J gene lost 5 bases, with 14 bases spanning the gap. Germline V lookup: CDR1 SGHTA, CDR2 FQGNSA. This CDR3 contains 15 residues. The CDR3 sequence is CASSWPDVGTGELFF. DNA for the CDR3: TGTGCCAGCAGCTGGCCGGACGTGGGGACCGGGGAGCTGTTTTTT.

This chain uses TRBV12-3 or TRBV12-4 with TRBJ2-7; D gene ambiguous. With 5 bases removed from V and 0 bases from J, the gap between germline ends came to 8 bases. This CDR3 is built from 13 residues. The CDR3 reads CASSVSASYEQYF. CDR3 in DNA: TGTGCCAGCAGTGTTAGTGCCTCCTACGAGCAGTACTTC.

As for this clonotype: The junction shows a germline mismatch at one end, possibly a read error. This rearrangement joins TRBV6-2 or TRBV6-3 to TRBJ1-2; 7 nucleotides line up with TRBD1. The CDR3 extends over 13 amino acids. Germline CDR1 reads MNHEY; CDR2 reads SVGEGT. The CDR3 reads CASSSGQNFGYTF. The CDR3 nucleotides read TGTGCCAGCAGTTCGGGACAGAACTTTGGCTACACCTTC.

In this sample, this clonotype turned up many times. V and J are TRBV29-1 and TRBJ2-1; 7 bases fit TRBD2. The CDR3 is made up of 15 amino acids. The germline CDR1 and CDR2 sequences are SQVTM and ANQGSEA. J gave up 0 bases and V 3 bases, and 5 bases lay outside the gene matches. CDR3 residues: CSVETSRDSYNEQFF. CDR3 DNA sequence: TGCAGCGTTGAGACTAGCCGCGACTCCTACAATGAGCAGTTCTTC.

The chain carries TRBV5-6 and TRBJ2-7; the match to TRBD2 covers 13 bases. Germline CDR1 reads SGHDT; CDR2 reads YYEEEE. This CDR3 spans 15 amino acids. J lost 2 bases, V lost 3 bases, and 2 bases had no gene match. CDR3 protein: CASSSGTSGTYEQYF. In DNA form, the CDR3 reads TGTGCCAGCAGCTCGGGGACTAGCGGGACCTACGAGCAGTACTTC.

The chain's CDR3 is CASSLGPLGHGYTF. The CDR3 region has the DNA TGTGCCAGCAGCTTAGGGCCGTTGGGCCATGGCTACACCTTC. The chain recombines TRBV11-2 with TRBJ1-2; D not resolved. Germline CDR1 and CDR2: SGHAT and FQNNGV. The V and J ends lost 1 base and 6 bases respectively, with 12 bases between them. The length of the CDR3 is 14 residues.

This clonotype has just a few counts. The genes are TRBV7-9 and TRBJ2-5; 12 bases match TRBD2. CDR3 length: 17 amino acids. The V and J ends lost 2 bases and 3 bases, in that order; junction bases with no gene match: 7. Per germline, CDR1 SEHNR and CDR2 FQNEAQ (reference sequence). In nucleotides, the CDR3 is TGTGCCAGCAGCTTACGGGCTAGCGGGAGGGCGAAAGAGACCCAGTACTTC. It codes for CASSLRASGRAKETQYF.

This clonotype was seen a handful of times. The chain couples TRBV20-1 to TRBJ2-5; 8 positions match TRBD2. The V gene end was trimmed by 5 bases and the J gene end by 2 bases; junction bases not matched to a gene: 4. The CDR3 totals 13 residues. Per germline, CDR1 DFQATT and CDR2 SNEGSKA (reference sequence). The CDR3 sequence is CSAPGGKQETQYF. CDR3 nucleotide sequence: TGCAGTGCTCCGGGGGGGAAACAAGAGACCCAGTACTTC.

This clonotype has ten or more counts. The CDR3 DNA is TGCGCCAGCAGCCAAGATGTCCTTAGAGATACGCAGTATTTT. Amino acids: CASSQDVLRDTQYF. V gene TRBV4-3 combines with J gene TRBJ2-3, with unresolved D. The CDR3 has 14 amino acids. V dropped 0 bases and J dropped 5 bases, with 9 bases sitting between them. From germline, CDR1 is LGHNA and CDR2 YSLEER.

There are many counts of this clonotype. The gene calls are TRBV6-6 and TRBJ1-4, with a tentative D call TRBD1 (5 bases). Germline loops: CDR1 MNHNY, CDR2 SVGAGI (reference sequence). The CDR3 sequence is 15 residues long. With 6 bases removed from V and 3 bases from J, the gap between germline ends came to 14 bases. DNA of the CDR3: TGTGCCAGCAGGGGCCGGGGCAGGGCTAATGAAAAACTGTTTTTT. Protein: CASRGRGRANEKLFF.

This clonotype was observed at least ten times. The V call is TRBV5-1, the J call TRBJ2-5; 9 bases are shared with TRBD1. The CDR3 is 15 amino acids. Per germline, CDR1 SGHRS and CDR2 YFSETQ. Unmatched junction bases numbered 4, after V lost 1 base and J lost 3 bases. Here the CDR3 reads CASSLYRGLEETQYF. The CDR3 DNA reads as TGCGCCAGCAGCTTGTACAGGGGGCTTGAAGAGACCCAGTACTTC.

This clonotype has ten or more counts. The CDR3 DNA is TGTGCCAGCAGTTTAGCGTGGGAGACCCAGTACTTC. Translation: CASSLAWETQYF. The gene calls are TRBV12-3 or TRBV12-4 and TRBJ2-5, with D unclear. Trimming cost V 0 bases and J 5 bases, with 4 bases left between them. This CDR3 region has 12 residues.

This clonotype occurred many times. J is TRBJ2-1 and V is TRBV15; D remains ambiguous. CDR1 and CDR2 from the germline V gene are LNHNV and YYDKDF (reference sequence). There are 15 residues in the CDR3. Trimming stripped 0 bases from V and 8 bases from J, with 14 bases between. CDR3 region: CATSRDGHEMDEQFF. The DNA of the CDR3 is TGTGCCACCAGCAGAGATGGGCACGAGATGGATGAGCAGTTCTTC.